This TCR beta chain was sequenced for a study of cytomegalovirus exposure and HLA in healthy donors (dated by TCRdb to 2016 to 2017). Broadly, across the study: An earlier analysis of fewer than 750 of the donors reported 276 Gb of sequence data and around 110 million unique TCR beta sequences obtained from some 200 million T cells. Rather than using new phenotypic data, the later analysis identified candidate immune exposures from TCR beta sequences and from how often those sequences occurred across donors. Class I and class II HLA loci were covered by the typing at four-digit resolution. To study patterns of TCR occurrence, a later analysis re-analyzed previously published TCR beta repertoires from 666 donors and added high-resolution HLA genotyping. Because of strong linkage in the cohort, five DR-DQ haplotypes were treated as single units for association and clustering. All discovery cohort repertoires had been generated on a single sequencing platform. The study used immunosequencing to profile the T cell repertoires of under 700 subjects and linked those repertoires to cytomegalovirus serostatus. To decide whether each TCR beta V gene segment behaved as functional or pseudogenic, an earlier analysis of approximately 590 of the donors relied on high-throughput TCR beta sequencing. Donor age, sex, ethnicity and CMV serostatus were compiled together with the repertoire data. Of the approximately 400 genotyped donors, 81% were placed in the genetic ancestry cluster associated with self-reported Caucasian donors. In addition to the first cohort of 500 to 850 subjects, a separate validation cohort of approximately 130 different subjects was used. A later genetic analysis took genome-wide SNP genotypes for about 65% of the roughly 670 donors and used that subset as a discovery cohort. Across about 380 genotyped donors of the cohort, an average of approximately 220,000 unique TCR beta nucleotide sequences per donor were sequenced, and roughly 18% of those sequences were non-productive. The study was designed to test whether signatures of past pathogen exposure could be identified by cataloging public T cell receptors. Typing coverage varied by locus: about 620-630 donors for A, B, C, DRB1 and DQB1; roughly 560 for DQA1; nearly 610 for DPA1; around 450 for DPB1. To predict cytomegalovirus infection status, the study brought together high-throughput TCR immunosequencing, statistical association of individual TCRs with disease status, and machine learning. An early release covering some 640 HLA-typed donors comprised approximately 290 gigabases of sequencing data and 65 million to 100 million unique TCR sequences.

In the case of this clone: There is no known antigen for this receptor. Qualities for individual bases were not recorded, and no much larger clone is one base off.

Here is what the overall study found, with its caveats: The authors suggested that the approach could potentially be generalized to other disease states and immunological phenotypes. While some public TCRs were present in many individuals, most TCR sequences turned up only very rarely across donors. Because counts were too low, roughly 18 rarely observed V segments, including chromosome 9 orphons, were left out of the earlier analysis of over 550 of the donors. HLA typing was unavailable for some donors at each locus, so association tests used only the typed subset. Strong co-occurrence of HLA alleles, especially DR and DQ, made assigning TCR associations to individual alleles difficult. In vitro tests confirmed that a few of the cytomegalovirus-associated TCR beta chains recognize cytomegalovirus antigens. Most CMV-associated TCR beta chains appeared to be HLA-restricted in a later analysis, and the HLA associations seemed to be driven largely by CMV exposure. According to a later analysis, parvovirus B19, influenza, CMV and Epstein-Barr virus appeared linked to several top co-occurrence clusters. Broadly in line with IMGT annotations, most TCR beta V segments showed up in productive rearrangements about 87% or about 30% of the time in an earlier analysis of several hundred of the donors. The study listed 150 to 200 TCR beta chains as associated with cytomegalovirus. In a later analysis, HLA-associated TCR beta chains showed more clonal expansion and lower generation probabilities than non-associated chains that were equally common. The sequencing pipeline was judged likely to have produced a cluster of highly shared sequence variants as a technical artifact. This cohort had only TCR beta chains sequenced, and the lack of alpha or paired-chain data limited which features could be detected. Sequencing depth was assumed to be roughly uniform across donors in the presence/absence analyses, though that assumption may not hold. The 87-base-pair reads could not distinguish some IMGT-functional V segments, including TRBV6-2 and TRBV6-3, so those segments were excluded. In a later analysis, the rate of TCR association differed among HLA loci, with DRB1 alleles having the most associated TCRs and HLA-C alleles having the fewest. At a false discovery rate of 0.05, a later analysis linked around 15,000 TCR beta sequences to specific HLA alleles. A further reported finding was that TCR beta sequences accurately predicted the HLA-A and HLA-B alleles for most subjects in the first cohort. Correlated functional status among segregating V segments might be attributable to linkage disequilibrium, but an unknown experimental factor could not be ruled out. V-gene and J-gene trimming of TCR beta chains was associated with a missense DCLRE1C variant in a later genetic analysis, and the association was replicated in an independent cohort. Compared with the roughly 670-donor mean, donors in an Asian-associated ancestry cluster had fewer N-insertions in productive TCRs, according to a later genetic analysis. In both the original and validation cohorts, the classifier was reported to diagnose cytomegalovirus status with high specificity and sensitivity. CMV serostatus was the only immune exposure information available for the cohort.

In total, just over 650 healthy bone marrow donors made up the cohort. Cohort members were all nominally healthy when sampled, although unrecorded immune exposures were likely present. The donor was CMV seronegative and was included in the group of under 450 seronegative cohort members. A peripheral blood sample was collected from each donor, and TCR beta sequencing was performed on peripheral blood mononuclear cells. The Qiagen DNeasy Blood Extraction Kit was used to extract genomic DNA from the blood cell samples. Preparation of the library involved the immunoSEQ multiplex PCR assay. For the multiplex PCR, a mixture combining 60 forward primers for TCR Vbeta segments and 13 reverse primers for TCR Jbeta segments was used. Amplification of the CDR3 region of rearranged TCR beta genes was performed with a multiplex PCR assay on genomic DNA. On the Illumina HiSeq System, the amplified TCR beta libraries were sequenced as 87-base-pair reads. As for the original processing: A later analysis counted tens of millions of unique TCR beta chains across the 650 to 800 repertoires, and 10 million to 12 million of these chains were shared by at least two donors. To remove PCR and sequencing errors, raw reads were error-corrected and collapsed into unique sequences using a nearest-neighbor algorithm that merged closely related sequences. V, D and J gene segments were assigned by aligning CDR3 sequences to IMGT reference sequences. For a sequence to be retained, at least a six-nucleotide match to both a V gene segment and a J gene segment was required. A rearrangement counted as productive if the CDR3 had no stop codons and remained in frame with V and J, and every other rearrangement counted as non-productive. CDR3 was defined according to IMGT convention as the region running from the second conserved V-encoded cysteine to the conserved J-encoded phenylalanine. Sequences without an unambiguous match to a single V gene segment were excluded from the earlier analysis of several hundred of the donors. In an earlier analysis of 587 of the donors, a V segment was called functional when productive rearrangements were above 56.7%, and segregating when the standard deviation between donors exceeded 5%. A statistical classification framework was developed to diagnose cytomegalovirus status using the catalog of TCR beta chain sequences. In a later analysis, TCR nucleotide sequences were compared against IMGT/GENE-DB human TR gene sequences so that V and J genes could be assigned. The TCRdist pipeline was used in a later analysis to assign CDR3 sequences and most-parsimonious VDJ recombination scenarios. A later analysis defined each TCR beta chain by its CDR3 amino acid sequence plus V-gene family, and excluded reads lacking a unique V-gene family. A later analysis removed 450 to 600 highly shared, low-generation-probability nucleotide sequences to deal with suspected cross-contamination and a sequencing artifact. In a later analysis, a clonal expansion index was calculated for each public chain from normalized within-repertoire ranks of inferred template counts. A later analysis computed generation probabilities with a VDJ recombination model fitted to out-of-frame rearrangements, and checked the results against IGoR. In a later analysis, hypergeometric tests were used to score TCR-TCR, TCR-HLA and TCR-CMV co-occurrence, with a repertoire-size bias correction applied to TCR pairs. To estimate false discovery rates, a later analysis permuted the HLA or CMV assignments 20 times. In a later analysis, co-occurring TCRs were grouped with DBSCAN, and TCRdist sequence similarity was added when clustering was performed within HLA-allele-positive subsets. For co-occurrence clustering, repertoires with fewer than 30,000 or more than 120,000 public chains were excluded, along with a handful of repertoires with anomalous nucleotide sharing. TCRdb obtained this table from immuneACCESS and retained in-frame rearrangements with V and J assigned. These tables miss some clones; where compared with another copy, unresolved V genes account for less than half of the shortfall, and the remainder is unexplained. D and trimming were read from the DNA, whereas the V and J calls and clone size are those reported in that table. A total of fewer than 150,000 clones appear in this sample, roughly 79% of them only once. Less than 4% of the sample is held by the ten biggest clonotypes.

Per the germline V gene (reference sequence), LNHDA is the CDR1 and SQIVND is the CDR2. Relative to germline, V is 6 bases shorter and J is 5 bases shorter, with 19 bases between their ends. Measured from the cysteine to the phenylalanine, the CDR3 is 15 residues long. Only CDR3 DNA is held: 45 bases, read in frame from base 1. Material for sequencing was PBMCs. The TCR originated in a man aged 25-45 years in good health and CMV-seronegative. The chain was built from TRBV19 and TRBJ1-1; too little of a D gene remains to name it. The CDR3 in this case is CASSYFPSAVTEAFF. The nucleotide sequence reads as follows: TGTGCCAGTAGCTACTTCCCGAGCGCGGTTACTGAAGCTTTCTTT.